The 21 T cell receptor beta chains in this list originate from one sample, sequenced in a study of OX40 agonist ivuxolimab in advanced cancers. Clones were read by immunoSEQ multiplex PCR, and TCRdb kept only the in-frame ones, dropping some. Altogether about 64,000 clones are present, 85% being singletons, with the ten largest covering about 3%. The sequencing here drew on CD4+ or CD8+ T cells sorted from blood, taken in a trial of the OX40 agonist ivuxolimab. The receptors shown here come from an adult with an advanced solid tumor such as melanoma, head and neck, liver or kidney cancer.

This clone was recorded only once. The gene calls are TRBV5-1 and TRBJ2-5; D ambiguous. CDR1 SGHRS and CDR2 YFSETQ come from the germline V gene. This CDR3 spans 14 amino acids. V was pared by 4 bases and J by 0 bases, with 10 bases between. The CDR3 DNA follows: TGCGCCAGCAGCGCGGCGGTGTACCAAGAGACCCAGTACTTC. Translating it yields CASSAAVYQETQYF.

The rearrangement uses TRBV18 and TRBJ2-1; D is unresolved. The CDR3 has 14 amino acids. Germline loops: CDR1 KGHSH, CDR2 LQKENI. Trimming removed 3 bases at V and 9 bases at J, with 15 bases between. Here the CDR3 reads CASSPNPRVGEQFF. In DNA, the CDR3 is TGTGCCAGCTCACCCAACCCCCGGGTAGGTGAGCAGTTCTTC.

This clone was detected only once. The CDR3 sequence: CASSNAPWAENEQYF. CDR3 nucleotides: TGCGCCAGCAGCAATGCGCCCTGGGCGGAAAACGAGCAGTACTTC. The J gene is TRBJ2-5, the V gene TRBV5-1; D is uncertain. The end of the DNA aligns better with TRBJ2-7, so the J call may be wrong. The length of the CDR3 is 15 residues. The germline gives CDR1 SGHRS, CDR2 YFSETQ.

This chain joins TRBV6-5 and TRBJ2-2; 11 bases match TRBD2. Germline CDR1 reads MNHEY; CDR2 reads SVGAGI. The CDR3 contains 15 residues. J lost 6 bases, V lost 5 bases, and 5 bases had no gene match. This CDR3 reads CASSRTSGSAGELFF. CDR3 bases: TGTGCCAGCAGTCGTACTAGCGGGAGTGCCGGGGAGCTGTTTTTT.

This chain links TRBV7-3 with TRBJ2-1; TRBD2 matches 9 bases. The V gene end was trimmed by 3 bases and the J gene end by 9 bases; junction bases not matched to a gene: 9. This CDR3 is built from 15 residues. Germline V gene lookup returns CDR1 SGHTA and CDR2 FQGTGA. The CDR3 region has the DNA TGTGCCAGCAGCTTCTTGGGCGGGAGGGCCAGTGAGCAGTTCTTC. Translated: CASSFLGGRASEQFF.

The rearrangement joins TRBV29-1 to TRBJ1-4; TRBD1 agrees at 8 bases. Germline V gives CDR1 SQVTM, CDR2 ANQGSEA. The CDR3 extends over 14 amino acids. With V trimmed by 7 bases and J by 2 bases, 6 bases remained unmatched. The CDR3 DNA sequence: TGCAGCGCGCAGGGGGCAGGGACTAATGAAAAACTGTTTTTT. Translated, it gives CSAQGAGTNEKLFF.

This clone was seen more than once but under ten times. The chain has TRBV9 and TRBJ1-2, with a tentative D call TRBD1 (6 bases). V was pared by 0 bases and J by 0 bases, with 9 bases between. The germline CDR1 and CDR2 sequences are SGDLS and YYNGEE. The CDR3 spans 15 residues. The CDR3 spells CASSVDGTTNYGYTF. The CDR3 DNA follows: TGTGCCAGCAGCGTAGACGGGACAACTAACTATGGCTACACCTTC.

V and J are TRBV12-5 and TRBJ1-1; 8 bases are a match to TRBD1. CDR3 length equals 17 residues. V was pared by 0 bases and J by 4 bases, with 10 bases of the junction left unmatched. Germline-derived CDR1 and CDR2 are LGHNT and FRNRAP. As DNA, the CDR3 is TGTGCTAGTGGTTTGGTACGGGGGCAGGGGGCTCTCACTGAAGCTTTCTTT. Protein: CASGLVRGQGALTEAFF.

V is TRBV7-2 and J is TRBJ1-2; TRBD1 matches 9 bases. Trimming took 5 bases from V and 5 from J; bases not matched to a gene: 6. Per the germline V gene, CDR1 is SGHTA and CDR2 is FQGNSA. The CDR3 totals 14 residues. CDR3 sequence reads: CASSPQGAGYGYTF. In DNA, the CDR3 is TGTGCCAGCAGCCCACAGGGGGCAGGGTATGGCTACACCTTC.

The gene calls are TRBV10-3 and TRBJ1-5; 8 bases are shared with TRBD1. The germline V gene has CDR1 ENHRY and CDR2 SYGVKD. This CDR3 has 14 amino acids. Unmatched junction bases numbered 3, after V lost 4 bases and J lost 4 bases. The CDR3 nucleotides read TGTGCCATCAGTGGGGGGACAGGAAATCAGCCCCAGCATTTT. Encoded protein: CAISGGTGNQPQHF.

This rearrangement joins TRBV5-1 to TRBJ2-7; possibly TRBD1 for D (7 bases). The CDR3 runs 14 residues. Trimming cost V 0 bases and J 6 bases, with 13 bases left between them. CDR1 and CDR2 (germline): SGHRS, YFSETQ. The DNA for the CDR3 is TGCGCCAGCAGCTTGGGCGGGACAGATGCCGAGCAGTACTTC. This gives the protein CASSLGGTDAEQYF.

This rearrangement joins TRBV6-1 to TRBJ2-3; a possible D gene is TRBD1 (6 bases). The CDR3 extends over 16 amino acids. V was trimmed by 1 base and J by 0 bases, leaving 11 bases between them. Germline CDR1 reads MNHNS; CDR2 reads SASEGT. CDR3 bases: TGTGCCAGCAGTGAAGAGGTGCAGGGGAGCACAGATACGCAGTATTTT. This gives the protein CASSEEVQGSTDTQYF.

This chain joins TRBV2 and TRBJ2-5; 10 bases fit TRBD1. The CDR3 contains 14 residues. With V trimmed by 6 bases and J by 4 bases, 5 bases remained unmatched. From germline, CDR1 is SNHLY and CDR2 FYNNEI. Written as DNA, the CDR3 is TGTGCCAGCAGGGGGCGGACAGGGGGAGAGACCCAGTACTTC. As protein: CASRGRTGGETQYF.

J is TRBJ2-1 and V is TRBV6-4; D possibly uses TRBD1 or TRBD2 (6 bases each). V was trimmed by 4 bases and J by 10 bases, leaving 14 bases between them. The CDR3 runs 13 residues. The germline CDR1 and CDR2 sequences are MRHNA and SNTAGT. CDR3 coding DNA: TGTGCCAGCAGTGCCCCGGGGGCGCCAGAGCAGTTCTTC. It specifies CASSAPGAPEQFF.

The gene calls are TRBV2 and TRBJ2-7; tentatively, D is TRBD1 or TRBD2 (5 bases each). CDR1 and CDR2 (germline): SNHLY, FYNNEI. The V and J ends lost 5 bases and 3 bases respectively, with 17 bases between them. This CDR3 is built from 15 residues. The CDR3 sequence: CASSRDGASVYEQYF. CDR3 sequence (DNA): TGTGCCAGCAGTCGGGACGGTGCTTCGGTCTACGAGCAGTACTTC.

V is TRBV15 and J is TRBJ1-5; 7 bases match TRBD1. V shed 6 bases and J 2 bases; nucleotides not matched to a gene: 7. This CDR3 region has 15 residues. Germline V gene sequence: CDR1 LNHNV, CDR2 YYDKDF (reference sequence). For the CDR3, the DNA is TGTGCCACCAGAGATTCGGACAGGCGCAATCAGCCCCAGCATTTT. Amino acids: CATRDSDRRNQPQHF.

The V and J genes are TRBV20-1 and TRBJ1-2; no definite D call. CDR1 and CDR2 (germline): DFQATT, SNEGSKA (reference sequence). Trimming left V 6 bases short and J 7 bases short, with 12 bases between. This CDR3 is 11 amino acids long. CDR3 in DNA: TGCAGTGCGAAACGGGCTGCTGGCTACACCTTC. It encodes CSAKRAAGYTF.

J is TRBJ2-3 and V is TRBV6-1, with 14 bases identical to TRBD2. The CDR3 spans 15 residues. Germline V gene sequence: CDR1 MNHNS, CDR2 SASEGT. Trimming cost V 10 bases and J 6 bases; bases outside gene matches: 9. The CDR3 DNA reads as TGTGCCACTTCCCCGGGACTAGCGGGAGTGGATACGCAGTATTTT. It codes for CATSPGLAGVDTQYF.

V gene TRBV10-3 combines with J gene TRBJ2-3; tentatively, D is TRBD2 (6 bases). The CDR3 extends over 16 amino acids. The germline V and J ends were trimmed by 5 bases and 0 bases, with 15 bases remaining between them. Looked up from germline, CDR1 is ENHRY and CDR2 is SYGVKD. CDR3 coding DNA: TGTGCCATCAGTTATGGACCCGGGACTAGCACAGATACGCAGTATTTT. This encodes CAISYGPGTSTDTQYF.

V gene TRBV5-5 combines with J gene TRBJ1-1, with unresolved D. Germline CDR1 reads SGHKS; CDR2 reads YYEKEE (reference sequence). Trimming cost V 1 base and J 0 bases, with 16 bases left between them. The CDR3 covers 17 residues. The CDR3 spells CASSLFPSDGLNTEAFF. CDR3 in DNA: TGTGCCAGCAGCTTGTTCCCCTCGGACGGGTTGAACACTGAAGCTTTCTTT.

The table lists this clone with a few counts. The gene calls are TRBV6-1 and TRBJ2-7; 7 positions match TRBD2. CDR3 length: 13 residues. V shed 4 bases, J shed 3 bases, and the junction held 3 bases outside the gene matches. Germline V lookup: CDR1 MNHNS, CDR2 SASEGT. CDR3 loop: CASSGPSGYEQYF. The CDR3, as DNA: TGTGCCAGCAGTGGTCCTAGCGGCTACGAGCAGTACTTC.